This T cell receptor beta chain was documented in a study of somatic mutations in cytotoxic T cells in rheumatoid arthritis. Study outcomes and limitations: The top CD8+ clone topped 20% of CD8+ cells in about an eighth of the 65 patients. Which antigens the expanded CD8+ clones targeted was unknown.

This table comes from immunoSEQ multiplex PCR, and its TCRdb copy is limited to in-frame clones, with some not included. This sample has 25,000 to 35,000 clones; more than 75% occur once, and the top ten carry 9.4%. Regarding this clone: Its antigen is as yet unknown.

This CDR3 has 13 amino acids. V was pared by 7 bases and J by 4 bases, with 11 bases between. CDR1 is MNHNS and CDR2 is SASEGT in the germline V gene. This receptor was obtained from an adult with rheumatoid arthritis. This sequence joins TRBV6-1 and TRBJ1-5; D ambiguous. Specimen: CD8+ T cells sorted from blood. CDR3 coding DNA: TGTGCCAGCACTAAGGTCTTAAATCAGCCCCAGCATTTT. This encodes CASTKVLNQPQHF.